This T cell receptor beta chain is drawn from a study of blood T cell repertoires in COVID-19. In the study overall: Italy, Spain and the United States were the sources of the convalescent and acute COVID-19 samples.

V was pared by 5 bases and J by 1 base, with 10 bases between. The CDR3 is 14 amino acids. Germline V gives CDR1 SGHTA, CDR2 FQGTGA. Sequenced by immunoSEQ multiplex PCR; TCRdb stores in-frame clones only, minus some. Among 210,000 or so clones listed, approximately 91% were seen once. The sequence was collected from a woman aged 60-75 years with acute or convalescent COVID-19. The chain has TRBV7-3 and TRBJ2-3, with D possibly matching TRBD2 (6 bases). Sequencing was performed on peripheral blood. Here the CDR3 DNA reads TGTGCCAGCAGCGGCTCGGGGGGCACAGATACGCAGTATTTT. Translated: CASSGSGGTDTQYF.